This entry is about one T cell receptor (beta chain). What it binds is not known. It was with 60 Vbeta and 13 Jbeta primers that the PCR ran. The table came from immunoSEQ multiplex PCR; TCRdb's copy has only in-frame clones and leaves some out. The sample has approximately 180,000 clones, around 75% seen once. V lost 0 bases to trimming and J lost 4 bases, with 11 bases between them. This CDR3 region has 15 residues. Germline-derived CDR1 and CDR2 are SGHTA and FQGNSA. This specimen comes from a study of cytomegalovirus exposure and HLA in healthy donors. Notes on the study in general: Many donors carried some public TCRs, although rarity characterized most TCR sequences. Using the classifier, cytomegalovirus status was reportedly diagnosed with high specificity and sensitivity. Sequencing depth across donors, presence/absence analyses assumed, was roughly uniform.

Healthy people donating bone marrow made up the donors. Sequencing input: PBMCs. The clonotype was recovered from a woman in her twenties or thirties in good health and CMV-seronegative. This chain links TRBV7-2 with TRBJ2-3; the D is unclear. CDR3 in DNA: TGTGCCAGCAGCTTAGCCCTTATCGGTCCAGATACGCAGTATTTT. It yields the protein CASSLALIGPDTQYF.